This T cell receptor beta chain is drawn from a study of early T cells in non-severe SARS-CoV-2 infection. At the level of the study: The study sequenced bulk RNA from unsorted whole blood, with chains unpaired.

Attached unique molecular identifiers marked individual cDNA molecules. TCRdb ran MiXCR on the 5' RACE reads and lists one entry per CDR3 protein. The sample consists of some 70,000 distinct CDR3 sequences, about 9% of them appearing once. With regard to this clonotype: What it recognizes is unknown.

Deletions cut 6 bases from V and 0 bases from J, with 18 bases between. The CDR3 contains 17 residues. Germline CDR1 is MNHGY and CDR2 is SVAAGI. Whole-study findings and limits: Matching against VDJdb likely underestimated virus-specific expansions, favoring anti-spike CD8.

This sequence originates from an adult who was a healthcare worker with PCR-confirmed SARS-CoV-2 infection or an uninfected control (not recorded which). J is TRBJ1-5 and V is TRBV6-9; perhaps TRBD1 as D (5 bases). Sequenced material: whole blood. The chain's CDR3 is CASSPLPRVNSNQPQHF. The CDR3 DNA reads TGTGCCAGCAGCCCTCTCCCCAGGGTAAATAGCAATCAGCCCCAGCATTTT.